This TCR beta chain is from a study of blood T cell repertoires in COVID-19. Study in general: COVID-19 samples collected from the United States, Italy and Spain covered acute and convalescent phases.

Data came from immunoSEQ multiplex PCR; TCRdb stores just in-frame clones and leaves some out. Among more than 300,000 clones listed, 70% to 90% were seen once. Resolution of symptoms, clearance, or two negative PCRs was present in recovered Cohort 3 donors. With V trimmed by 7 bases and J by 8 bases, 8 bases remained unmatched. This CDR3 is 14 amino acids long. Germline CDR1 is MNHEY and CDR2 is SVGAGI. Sequenced sample: PBMCs or T cells enriched from blood (not recorded which). This receptor was taken from a man under 40 who had recovered from COVID-19. V usage is TRBV6-5 and J usage is TRBJ2-2; 9 nucleotides line up with TRBD2. CDR3 in amino acids: CASIKRGVKGELFF. DNA for the CDR3: TGTGCCAGCATAAAGCGGGGGGTAAAAGGGGAGCTGTTTTTT.